This T cell receptor beta chain was retrieved from a study of cytotoxic CD8 clonotypes in ibrutinib-treated CLL. Whole-study context: After a median of about 70 months, 14 patients stayed remitted and around twelve progressed; responses had been partial in around 25 and complete in 2. Response samples were taken after a median of about twelve months on treatment, range 6 to 36. The study's findings and limits: The study found baseline clonality above age-matched healthy donors, tracking circulating CD8+ T-cell counts.

Target depth was 1 in 200,000 to 1 in 1 million T cells, about 10x per clonotype. Clones were sequenced by immunoSEQ multiplex PCR, and TCRdb holds only the in-frame ones, with some missing. The table has about 270,000 clones, 65% to 85% seen once. Turning to this clone: The antigen is unknown.

The CDR3 sequence is 15 residues long. With 6 bases removed from V and 2 bases from J, the gap between germline ends came to 15 bases. From germline, CDR1 is SGHDT and CDR2 YYEEEE. This specimen consisted of PBMCs, obtained at disease progression, from a patient treated with ibrutinib. The origin of this receptor is a human donor with chronic lymphocytic leukemia. This chain uses TRBV5-6 with TRBJ1-5, with a weak D call TRBD1 (5 bases). CDR3 amino acids: CASNTGGGRNQPQHF. In DNA, the CDR3 is TGTGCCAGCAACACTGGGGGAGGACGCAATCAGCCCCAGCATTTT.